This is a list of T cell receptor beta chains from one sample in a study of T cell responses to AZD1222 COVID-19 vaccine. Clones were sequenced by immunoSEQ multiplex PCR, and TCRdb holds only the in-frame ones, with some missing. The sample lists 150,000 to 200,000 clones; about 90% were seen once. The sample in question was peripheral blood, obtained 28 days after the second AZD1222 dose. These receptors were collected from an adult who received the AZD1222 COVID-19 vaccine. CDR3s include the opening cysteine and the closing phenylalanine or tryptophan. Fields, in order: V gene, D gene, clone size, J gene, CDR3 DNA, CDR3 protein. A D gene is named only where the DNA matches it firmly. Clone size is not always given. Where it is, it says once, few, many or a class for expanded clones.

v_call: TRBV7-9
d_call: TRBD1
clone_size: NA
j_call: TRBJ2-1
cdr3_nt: TGTGCCAGCAGCTTAGGGACAGGGAACAACTACAATGAGCAGTTCTTC
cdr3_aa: CASSLGTGNNYNEQFF

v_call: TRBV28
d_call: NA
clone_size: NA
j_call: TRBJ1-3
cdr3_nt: TGTGCCAGCAGTTTATACAGGGAGGGAAACACCATATATTTT
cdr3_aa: CASSLYREGNTIYF

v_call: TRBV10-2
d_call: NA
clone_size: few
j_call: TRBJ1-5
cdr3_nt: TGCGCCAGCAGTGAGTGGGGTGCTCGGAATCAGCCCCAGCATTTT
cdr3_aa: CASSEWGARNQPQHF

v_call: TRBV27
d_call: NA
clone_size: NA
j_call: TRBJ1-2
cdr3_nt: TGTGCCAGCAGTCCCTGGGGTGCGGGGAAAGGTTTGGATGGCTACACCTTC
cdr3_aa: CASSPWGAGKGLDGYTF

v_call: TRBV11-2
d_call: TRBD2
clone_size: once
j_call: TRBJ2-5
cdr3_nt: TGTGCCAGCACCACTAGCGGGCCAGAGACCCAGTACTTC
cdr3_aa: CASTTSGPETQYF

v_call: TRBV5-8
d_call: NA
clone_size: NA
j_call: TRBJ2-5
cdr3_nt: TGTGCCAGCAGCCCTCAAGAGACCCAGTACTTC
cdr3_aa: CASSPQETQYF

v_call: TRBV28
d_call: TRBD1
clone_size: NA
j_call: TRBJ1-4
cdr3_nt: TGTGCCAGCAGAGATCCAGGGGGGTCTGAAAAACTGTTTTTT
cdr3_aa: CASRDPGGSEKLFF

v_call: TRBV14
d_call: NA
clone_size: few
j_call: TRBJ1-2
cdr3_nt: TGTGCCAGCAGCGCCACGCGGGCCTGGGACTACACCTTC
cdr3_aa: CASSATRAWDYTF

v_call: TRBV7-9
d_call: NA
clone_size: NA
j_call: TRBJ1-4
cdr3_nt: TGTGCCAGCAGCTTAAGAAGCGGGGGGAGACCAACTAATGAAAAACTGTTTTTT
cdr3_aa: CASSLRSGGRPTNEKLFF

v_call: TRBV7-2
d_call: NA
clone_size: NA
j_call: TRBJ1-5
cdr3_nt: TGTGCCAGCAGCACAGCAGGGAAACAGCCCCAGCATTTT
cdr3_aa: CASSTAGKQPQHF

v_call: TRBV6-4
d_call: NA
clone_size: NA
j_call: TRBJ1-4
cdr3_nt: TGTGCCAGCAGTCCCCCGGGGCAGGAAAAACTGTTTTTT
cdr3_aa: CASSPPGQEKLFF

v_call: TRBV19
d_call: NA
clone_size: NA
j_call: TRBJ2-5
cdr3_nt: TGTGCCAGTAGTCCCACCCCCAGGCAAGAGACCCAGTACTTC
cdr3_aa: CASSPTPRQETQYF

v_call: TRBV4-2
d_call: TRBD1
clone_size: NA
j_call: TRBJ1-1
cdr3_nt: TGTGCCAGCGCAACAGGGGAGAGCACTGAAGCTTTCTTT
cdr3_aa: CASATGESTEAFF

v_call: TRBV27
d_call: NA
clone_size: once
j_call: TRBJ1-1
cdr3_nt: TGTGCCAGCAGTACCCGTGGGGCACGGAACACTGAAGCTTTCTTT
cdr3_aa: CASSTRGARNTEAFF

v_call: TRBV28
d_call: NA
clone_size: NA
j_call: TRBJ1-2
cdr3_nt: TGTGCCAGCAGTCCCCGACCCCCACAGGGCGGGTATGGCTACACCTTC
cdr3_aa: CASSPRPPQGGYGYTF

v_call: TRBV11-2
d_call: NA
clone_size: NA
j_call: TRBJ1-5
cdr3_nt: TGTGCCAGCAGCCCCGATAAGATCAGGGGAAAGAGGGATCAGCCCCAGCATTTT
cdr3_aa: CASSPDKIRGKRDQPQHF

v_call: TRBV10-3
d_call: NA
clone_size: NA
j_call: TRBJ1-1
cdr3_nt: TGTGCCATCAGTGAGATGGGGGGTGGGGTCCAAGCTTTCTTT
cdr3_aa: CAISEMGGGVQAFF

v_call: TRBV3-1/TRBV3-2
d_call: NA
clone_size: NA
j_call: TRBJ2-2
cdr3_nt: TGTGCCAGCAGGTACGCGAACACCGGGGAGCTGTTTTTT
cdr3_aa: CASRYANTGELFF

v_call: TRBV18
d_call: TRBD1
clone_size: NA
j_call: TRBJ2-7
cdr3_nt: TGTGCCAGCTCACCTGCTCCGGGACAGGGCTACGAGCAGTACTTC
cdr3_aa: CASSPAPGQGYEQYF

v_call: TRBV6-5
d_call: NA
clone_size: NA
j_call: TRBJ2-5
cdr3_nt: TGTGCCAGCAGTTACGGGCTACTAGAGACCCAGTACTTC
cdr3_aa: CASSYGLLETQYF

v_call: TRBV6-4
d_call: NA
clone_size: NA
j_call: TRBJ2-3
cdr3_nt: TGTGCCAGCAGTGACTCGCCAGGCACAGATACGCAGTATTTT
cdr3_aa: CASSDSPGTDTQYF

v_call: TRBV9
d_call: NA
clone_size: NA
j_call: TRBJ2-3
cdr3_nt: TGTGCCAGCAGCCCCTGGGGGGGCACAGATACGCAGTATTTT
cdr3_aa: CASSPWGGTDTQYF

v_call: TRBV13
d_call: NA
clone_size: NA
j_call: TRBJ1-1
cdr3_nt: TGTGCCAGCAGCTTAGCCAATGGAGCTGAAGCTTTCTTT
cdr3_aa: CASSLANGAEAFF

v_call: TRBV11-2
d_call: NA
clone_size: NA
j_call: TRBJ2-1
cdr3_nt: TGTGCCAGCAGCAACCAGGGGGGGGAGCAGTTCTTC
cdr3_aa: CASSNQGGEQFF

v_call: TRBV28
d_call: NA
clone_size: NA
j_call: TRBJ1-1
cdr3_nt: TGTGCCAGCTTCGCTGGGGGAGGCACTGAAGCTTTCTTT
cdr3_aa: CASFAGGGTEAFF

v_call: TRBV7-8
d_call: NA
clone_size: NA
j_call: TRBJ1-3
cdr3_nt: TGTGCCAGCAGCTCCACTGAAGTGGACCGTGGAAACACCATATATTTT
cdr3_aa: CASSSTEVDRGNTIYF